These T cell receptor beta chains were read from a single sample in a study of blood T cell repertoires in COVID-19. Assay: immunoSEQ multiplex PCR; the TCRdb copy retains only in-frame clones and omits some. The data hold 350,000 or so clones, with almost 90% observed a single time. Sequencing was performed on PBMCs or T cells enriched from blood (not recorded which). Every receptor here comes from a woman aged 25 to 39 who had been exposed to COVID-19. CDR3s leave out the opening cysteine and the closing phenylalanine or tryptophan. Fields, in order: D gene, CDR3 length, V gene, CDR3 protein. A D gene is named only where the DNA matches it firmly.

D: TRBD2
length: 12
V: TRBV19
CDR3: ASRNRGGPHEQF

D: NA
length: 13
V: TRBV5-6
CDR3: ASSYRVDSNQPQH

D: TRBD2
length: 17
V: TRBV18
CDR3: ASSPPPGTSGNSYNEQF

D: TRBD2
length: 15
V: TRBV24-1
CDR3: ATSDFTSGSSYNEQF

D: NA
length: 13
V: TRBV9
CDR3: ASSSEAGLGDTQY

D: NA
length: 12
V: TRBV10-3
CDR3: AIGQVGADYGYT

D: NA
length: 14
V: TRBV18
CDR3: ASSFQRATNTGELF

D: TRBD2
length: 15
V: TRBV5-1
CDR3: ASSLDPLAGVMVEQF

D: NA
length: 12
V: TRBV6-5
CDR3: ASTPREWAREQY

D: NA
length: 13
V: TRBV18
CDR3: ASSPYSQRNEKLF

D: TRBD1
length: 13
V: TRBV7-6
CDR3: ASSIRTGATGELF

D: TRBD2
length: 19
V: TRBV9
CDR3: ASSSTSGLRTSGTPFGELF

D: NA
length: 11
V: TRBV27
CDR3: ASRQGGTGELF

D: TRBD1
length: 16
V: TRBV7-9
CDR3: ASSLVAWTGGEEETQY

D: NA
length: 8
V: TRBV25-1
CDR3: AIYNYGYT

D: NA
length: 13
V: TRBV19
CDR3: ASRDGGATNEKLF

D: NA
length: 13
V: TRBV18
CDR3: ASSPSGGRNQPQH

D: TRBD1
length: 13
V: TRBV2
CDR3: ASSVDRGWQETQY

D: TRBD1
length: 13
V: TRBV19
CDR3: ASSGQGAEDTEAF

D: NA
length: 10
V: TRBV11-3
CDR3: ASSFGVDTQY

D: TRBD1
length: 15
V: TRBV6-2/TRBV6-3
CDR3: ASSYLRTGPLNQPQH

D: NA
length: 15
V: TRBV21-1
CDR3: ASSKKASGLTYNEQF

D: TRBD1
length: 13
V: TRBV28
CDR3: ASSLGTGGNYGYT

D: NA
length: 13
V: TRBV5-1
CDR3: ASSLRGDSGNTIY

D: NA
length: 19
V: TRBV3-1/TRBV3-2
CDR3: ASSQVIKTTFSWGGNEKLF

D: TRBD2
length: 11
V: TRBV2
CDR3: ASSRLAGVEQF